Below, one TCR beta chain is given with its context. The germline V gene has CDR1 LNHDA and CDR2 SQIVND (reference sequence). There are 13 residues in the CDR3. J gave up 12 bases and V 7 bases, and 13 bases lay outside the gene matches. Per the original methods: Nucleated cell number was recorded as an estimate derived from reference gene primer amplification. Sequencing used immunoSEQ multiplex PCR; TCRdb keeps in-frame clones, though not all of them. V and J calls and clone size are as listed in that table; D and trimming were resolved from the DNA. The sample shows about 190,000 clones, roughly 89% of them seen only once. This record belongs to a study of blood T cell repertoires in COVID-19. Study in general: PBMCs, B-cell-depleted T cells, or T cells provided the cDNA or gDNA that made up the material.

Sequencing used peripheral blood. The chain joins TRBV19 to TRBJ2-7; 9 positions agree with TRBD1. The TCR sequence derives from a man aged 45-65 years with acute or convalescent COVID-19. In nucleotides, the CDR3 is TGTGCCAGTACCCGGGACAGGGAAGGTTTTCCGTACTTC. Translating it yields CASTRDREGFPYF.